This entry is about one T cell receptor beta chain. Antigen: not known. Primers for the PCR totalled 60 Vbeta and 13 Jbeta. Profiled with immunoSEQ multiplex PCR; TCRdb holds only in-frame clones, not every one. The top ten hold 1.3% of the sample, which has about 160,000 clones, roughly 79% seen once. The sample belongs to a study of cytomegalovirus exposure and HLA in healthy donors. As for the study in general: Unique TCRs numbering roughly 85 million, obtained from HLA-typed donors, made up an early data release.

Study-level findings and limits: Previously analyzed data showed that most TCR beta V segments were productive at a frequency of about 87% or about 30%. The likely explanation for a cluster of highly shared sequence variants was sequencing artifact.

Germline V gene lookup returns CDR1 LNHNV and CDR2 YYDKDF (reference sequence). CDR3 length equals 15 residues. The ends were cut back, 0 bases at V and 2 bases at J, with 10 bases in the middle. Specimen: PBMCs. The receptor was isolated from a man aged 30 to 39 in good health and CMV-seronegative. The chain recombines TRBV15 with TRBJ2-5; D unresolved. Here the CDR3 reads CATSRDVTVQETQYF. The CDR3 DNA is TGTGCCACCAGCAGAGATGTTACAGTACAAGAGACCCAGTACTTC.